Described below is a single T cell receptor beta chain sequence and its context. Its specificity is not known. This sample stems from a study of T cell responses to AZD1222 COVID-19 vaccine. Study results and caveats: Clonal diversity was possibly underestimated, and the donors were mostly white British, with more females.

Generated by immunoSEQ multiplex PCR, the TCRdb table keeps only in-frame clones and is missing some. The data hold 100,000 to 150,000 clones, with just over 85% observed a single time. The source is an adult in good health. The starting material was peripheral blood, obtained on day 0 of AZD1222 vaccination.

This chain's CDR3 is CASSLGQGNPYEQYF. The CDR3 DNA is TGTGCCAGCAGCTTAGGGCAGGGAAACCCCTACGAGCAGTACTTC. The rearrangement uses TRBV5-6 and TRBJ2-7; D may be TRBD1 (5 bases). The germline gives CDR1 SGHDT, CDR2 YYEEEE. The V end was cut by 2 bases, the J end by 2 bases, with 14 bases between. The length of the CDR3 is 15 residues.